This T cell receptor (beta chain) is from a study of T cell repertoires in cytomegalovirus infection. This clonotype showed up many times. Germline loops: CDR1 MNHEY, CDR2 SVGAGI. The V and J ends lost 6 bases and 5 bases respectively, with 20 bases between them. This CDR3 comprises 15 residues. Via MiXCR, TCRdb re-called the reads, giving one row per CDR3 protein. The repertoire includes approximately 500,000 distinct CDR3 sequences, around 10% of them detected once, and 10% sits in the top ten. This clonotype was sampled from a human donor in good health (CMV status not recorded). Some clones in this sample may be carry-over from other donors' samples. Sequenced sample: PBMCs. This chain connects TRBV6-5 to TRBJ2-7; the D is unclear. The CDR3 DNA reads as TGTGCCAGCAGGAGATCCCGCGTGGGAATTGACGAGCAGTACTTC. This codes for CASRRSRVGIDEQYF.